The 19 T cell receptor beta chains listed next were all sequenced from one sample in a study of blood T cells in healthy people across ages. For the second PCR, which ran for about 6 to 11 cycles, a sample-barcoded 5' primer and a J-beta primer mix were used. TCRdb passed the 5' RACE reads through MiXCR, listing each CDR3 protein once. Here the sample spans about 1,400,000 distinct CDR3 sequences, approximately 42% being singletons. Sequenced sample: blood. The receptors derive from a woman aged 18-29 years in good health.

The V gene is TRBV7-9, the J gene TRBJ2-1; D is ambiguous. Trimming pared 6 bases from V and 13 bases from J, leaving 22 bases between. Germline values: CDR1 SEHNR, CDR2 FQNEAQ (reference sequence). The CDR3 sequence is 14 residues long. The CDR3 coding sequence is TGTGCCAGCAGACCCTTAGCTTTGTCAGAGACCCAGTTCTTC. Translating it yields CASRPLALSETQFF.

V usage is TRBV29-1 and J usage is TRBJ2-4, with D possibly matching TRBD2 (7 bases). The J call may be in error: the DNA end matches TRBJ2-7 better. CDR1 is SQVTM, CDR2 ANQGSEA, per germline. This CDR3 comprises 14 residues. The CDR3 region is CSGGPGGGSYEQYF. In DNA, the CDR3 is TGCAGCGGGGGGCCTGGCGGGGGATCCTACGAGCAGTACTTC.

The chain couples TRBV25-1 to TRBJ1-2; D remains unclear. Trimming shortened V by 3 bases and J by 4 bases, and 12 bases separated the two germline ends. The germline gives CDR1 MGHDK, CDR2 SYGVNS. The CDR3 totals 14 residues. CDR3 sequence (DNA): TGTGCCAGCAGTGAGGGAGGCCCCCCCTATGGCTACACCTTC. Translation gives CASSEGGPPYGYTF.

This chain uses TRBV20-1 with TRBJ2-2; unclear D gene. Trimming took off 0 bases at V and 7 bases at J, with 6 bases between the two ends. CDR3 length: 12 amino acids. Germline V gene sequence: CDR1 DFQATT, CDR2 SNEGSKA (reference sequence). The CDR3, as DNA: TGCAGTGCTAGAGATGAGCGCGGGGAGCTGTTTTTT. Its protein product is CSARDERGELFF.

The chain has TRBV2 and TRBJ1-1, with D unresolved. The V gene's germline CDR1 is SNHLY and CDR2 FYNNEI. The CDR3 loop spans 14 amino acids. The ends were cut back, 6 bases at V and 1 base at J, with 12 bases in the middle. The CDR3, as DNA: TGTGCCAGCAGCGGAGACGGAAGGAACACTGAAGCTTTCTTT. Amino acids: CASSGDGRNTEAFF.

On this clonotype itself: Compared with germline, one end of the junction differs, possibly owing to a read error. The V gene is TRBV2, the J gene TRBJ2-5, with TRBD1 matching over 8 bases. Judging by the DNA end, TRBJ2-7 fits better; the J call may be wrong. The CDR3 has 14 residues. CDR1 is SNHLY, CDR2 FYNNEI, per germline. CDR3 loop: CASCEGRGPYEQYF. The CDR3, as DNA: TGTGCCAGCTGTGAAGGCAGGGGGCCTTACGAGCAGTACTTC.

V usage is TRBV6-2 or TRBV6-3 and J usage is TRBJ2-1; the D is unclear. V was cut by 2 bases and J by 1 base, with 9 bases left in between. The CDR3 has 15 amino acids. Germline V gives CDR1 MNHEY, CDR2 SVGEGT. The CDR3 sequence: CASSYASTSYNEQFF. The CDR3 coding sequence is TGTGCCAGCAGTTACGCGAGCACATCCTACAATGAGCAGTTCTTC.

This clonotype appeared a few times. The chain uses TRBV3-1 and TRBJ2-5, with 8 bases aligning to TRBD2. The DNA end is more similar to TRBJ2-7, so the J call may be wrong. CDR1 is LGHDT, CDR2 YNNKEL, per germline (reference sequence). The CDR3 has 13 residues. Written as DNA, the CDR3 is TGTGCCAGCAGCCACGGACTAGCTCACGAGCAGTACTTC. Its translation is CASSHGLAHEQYF.

This rearrangement joins TRBV7-2 to TRBJ2-7; the match to TRBD2 covers 10 bases. After removal of 5 bases from V and 4 bases from J, the junction contained 8 bases not matched to a gene. The germline gives CDR1 SGHTA, CDR2 FQGNSA. The CDR3 covers 15 residues. The DNA of the CDR3 is TGTGCCAGCAGCCGCCGGGCTAGCGGGAGTTACGAGCAGTACTTC. Amino acid sequence: CASSRRASGSYEQYF.

The rearrangement uses TRBV7-2 and TRBJ2-5; a possible D gene is TRBD2 (6 bases). The germline CDR1 and CDR2 sequences are SGHTA and FQGNSA. The ends were cut back, 1 base at V and 4 bases at J, with 13 bases in the middle. The CDR3 runs 15 residues. The CDR3 is CASSLGHGSAETQYF. The DNA for the CDR3 is TGTGCCAGCAGCTTAGGACACGGGAGCGCAGAGACCCAGTACTTC.

This clonotype has more than one count but fewer than ten. This sequence joins TRBV29-1 and TRBJ2-7; 8 bases map to TRBD1. Germline trimming cut 1 base from V and 5 bases from J; bases unmatched to any gene: 4. Germline V gives CDR1 SQVTM, CDR2 ANQGSEA. CDR3 length: 13 residues. The CDR3 loop reads CSVEGQGLHEQYF. CDR3 sequence (DNA): TGCAGCGTTGAAGGACAGGGGTTACACGAGCAGTACTTC.

The V call is TRBV10-1, the J call TRBJ2-4; 9 bases match TRBD2. Per germline, CDR1 WNHNN and CDR2 SYGVQD (reference sequence). The trim removed 2 bases at V and 5 bases at J, leaving 4 bases unmatched. The CDR3 spans 15 residues. This CDR3 reads CASSEGLAGQNIQYF. DNA of the CDR3: TGCGCCAGCAGTGAGGGGCTAGCGGGACAAAACATTCAGTACTTC.

The chain links TRBV9 to TRBJ2-2; 8 bases match TRBD1. The junction had 6 bases not matched to a gene; V was cut back by 2 bases and J by 3 bases. This CDR3 is built from 16 residues. Germline V CDR1 and CDR2: SGDLS, YYNGEE. The CDR3 loop is CASSVLGQVDTGELFF. In DNA form, the CDR3 reads TGTGCCAGCAGCGTCCTGGGACAGGTTGACACCGGGGAGCTGTTTTTT. Using reference TRBV9 and TRBJ2-2 for the parts outside the CDR3, the full variable domain is DSGVTQTPKHLITATGQRVTLRCSPRSGDLSVYWYQQSLDQGLQFLIQYYNGEERAKGNILERFSAQQFPDLHSELNLSSLELGDSALYFCASSVLGQVDTGELFFGEGSRLTVL.

This clonotype was seen a single time. This chain links TRBV4-1 with TRBJ2-2, with a possible D match to TRBD2 (5 bases). With 0 bases removed from V and 7 bases from J, the gap between germline ends came to 12 bases. The CDR3 contains 15 residues. Germline loops: CDR1 MGHRA, CDR2 YSYEKL. The CDR3, as DNA: TGCGCCAGCAGCCAAGAAGGTTGGGGAGTCGGGGAGCTGTTTTTT. It encodes CASSQEGWGVGELFF.

The rearrangement joins TRBV7-8 to TRBJ2-5, with D perhaps being TRBD1 or TRBD2 (5 bases each). This CDR3 region has 15 residues. The germline CDR1 and CDR2 sequences are SGHVS and FQNEAQ. Trimming shortened V by 4 bases and J by 11 bases, and 23 bases separated the two germline ends. CDR3 DNA: TGTGCCAGCAGCTCGTCGGGGCCTGAGGTCAATGAGCAGTACTTC. Protein: CASSSSGPEVNEQYF.

Only a few counts were recorded for this clonotype. The V call is TRBV20-1, the J call TRBJ2-1; 8 bases agree with TRBD2. V lost 3 bases, J lost 7 bases, and 17 bases stayed unmatched. Germline V CDR1 and CDR2: DFQATT, SNEGSKA (reference sequence). The CDR3 covers 17 residues. CDR3: CSARDPSGTSGGNEQFF. CDR3 sequence (DNA): TGCAGTGCTAGGGACCCATCCGGGACTAGTGGGGGAAATGAGCAGTTCTTC.

This clonotype was counted only a few times. V and J are TRBV7-2 and TRBJ1-2; a weak D match, TRBD1 (6 bases). Germline-derived CDR1 and CDR2 are SGHTA and FQGNSA. The CDR3 runs 12 residues. V was trimmed by 5 bases and J by 8 bases, leaving 12 bases between them. The CDR3: CASSLTGLGYTF. The DNA of the CDR3 is TGTGCCAGCAGCCTCACAGGGTTAGGCTACACCTTC.

This clonotype occurred a few times. The chain is built from TRBV20-1 and TRBJ2-7; D possibly corresponds to TRBD1 (6 bases). The CDR3 is 11 amino acids. CDR1 and CDR2 (germline): DFQATT, SNEGSKA (reference sequence). CDR3 in DNA: TGCAGGGGGGCTGGGCCCTACGAGCAGTACTTC. Translated: CRGAGPYEQYF.

This clonotype was recorded a few times. The rearrangement uses TRBV20-1 and TRBJ2-7, with D possibly matching TRBD1 (5 bases). This CDR3 is 11 amino acids long. Germline assignment: CDR1 DFQATT and CDR2 SNEGSKA (reference sequence). V was cut by 6 bases and J by 3 bases, with 9 bases left in between. This chain's CDR3 is CSAKDNYEQYF. The CDR3 nucleotides read TGCAGTGCGAAGGACAACTACGAGCAGTACTTC.